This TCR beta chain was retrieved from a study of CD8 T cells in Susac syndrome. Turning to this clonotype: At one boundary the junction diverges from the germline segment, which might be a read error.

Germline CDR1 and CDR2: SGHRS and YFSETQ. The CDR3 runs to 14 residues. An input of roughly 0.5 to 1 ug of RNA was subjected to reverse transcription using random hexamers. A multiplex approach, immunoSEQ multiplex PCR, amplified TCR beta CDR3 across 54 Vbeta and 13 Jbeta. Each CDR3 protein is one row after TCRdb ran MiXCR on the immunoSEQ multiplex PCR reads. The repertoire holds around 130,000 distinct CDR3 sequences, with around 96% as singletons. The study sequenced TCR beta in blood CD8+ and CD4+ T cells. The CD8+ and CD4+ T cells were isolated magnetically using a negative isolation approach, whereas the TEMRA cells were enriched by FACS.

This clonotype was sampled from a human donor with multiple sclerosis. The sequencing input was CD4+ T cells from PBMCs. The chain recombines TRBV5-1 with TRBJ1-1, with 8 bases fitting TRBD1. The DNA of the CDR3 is TGCGCCAGCAGCCTTCGGACAGGGAACCCTGAAGCTTTCTTT. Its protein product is CASSLRTGNPEAFF.